The rows below give T cell receptor beta chains drawn from one sample of a study of metastatic and nonmetastatic thyroid tumors. TCRdb reassembled clones from the PCR reads with MiXCR. Here the sample spans around 26,000 clones, roughly a fifth being singletons. The sequenced sample consisted of blood. Receptors were obtained from a male donor with papillary thyroid cancer or a benign thyroid nodule (not recorded which). Some clones in this sample may be carry-over from other donors' samples. CDR3s include the opening cysteine and the closing phenylalanine or tryptophan. D genes are given only for firm matches. Size tells how often a clone was seen (once, few, many) or the class of an expanded clone, and some rows leave it out.

j_gene,d_gene,abundance,v_gene,CDR3nt,CDR3aa
TRBJ1-6,.,.,TRBV10-3,TGTGCCATCAGTGAGTCCGAGGGAGGCGCTTCACCCCTCCACTTT,CAISESEGGASPLHF
TRBJ2-5,.,many,TRBV2,TGTGCCAGCAGTGAGCTGGGATTCAACCAAGAGACCCAGTACTTC,CASSELGFNQETQYF
TRBJ2-7,.,.,TRBV30,TGTGCCTGGAGGCGACAGGAGACCTACGAGCAGTACTTC,CAWRRQETYEQYF
TRBJ2-3,TRBD2,.,TRBV2,TGTGCCAGCAGTGATAGCGGGGGGGCTACAGATACGCAGTATTTT,CASSDSGGATDTQYF
TRBJ2-2,.,.,TRBV11-1,TGTGCCAGCAGCTTAGGACGAGGGGCGCCGGACACCGGGGAGCTGTTTTTT,CASSLGRGAPDTGELFF
TRBJ2-1,.,.,TRBV9,TGTGCCAGCAGTTTACGGGGTTCCTACAATGAGCAGTTCTTC,CASSLRGSYNEQFF
TRBJ1-3,TRBD1,many,TRBV12-3/TRBV12-4,TGTGCCAGCAGCCGAACAGGGGGAACTGGAAACACCATATATTTT,CASSRTGGTGNTIYF
TRBJ2-1,TRBD1,medium-sized,TRBV24-1,TGTGCCACCAGTGATTTTGGCAGGGGGTCCTACAATGAGCAGTTCTTC,CATSDFGRGSYNEQFF
TRBJ2-7,.,medium-sized,TRBV6-5,TGTGCCAGCAGTTACTTACAGGGCTACGAGCAGTACTTC,CASSYLQGYEQYF
TRBJ1-1,.,few,TRBV20-1,TGCAGTGCTAGAAGGGGATTTGACACTGAAGCTTTCTTT,CSARRGFDTEAFF
TRBJ2-3,.,.,TRBV20-1,TGCAGTGCAGCACCGGGCGCGGGTTTAACAGATACGCAGTATTTT,CSAAPGAGLTDTQYF
TRBJ1-4,.,few,TRBV4-1,TGCGCCAGCAGCCAAGCGACTTCTTATGAAAAACTGTTTTTT,CASSQATSYEKLFF
TRBJ1-5,.,few,TRBV6-1,TGTGCCAGCAGCGAGAACAGGGTCAATCAGCCCCAGCATTTT,CASSENRVNQPQHF
TRBJ2-3,TRBD2,few,TRBV2,TGTGCCAGCAGTCTTAGCGGGGGAAACACAGATACGCAGTATTTT,CASSLSGGNTDTQYF
TRBJ2-3,.,few,TRBV2,TGTGCCAGCAGTGGGGGCGCAAGGGAAGATACGCAGTATTTT,CASSGGAREDTQYF
TRBJ2-1,.,.,TRBV20-1,TGCAGTGCTATGGTCCGCAGGGCTAACAATGAGCAGTTCTTC,CSAMVRRANNEQFF
TRBJ1-4,.,many,TRBV19,TGTGCCAGTAACGCGGGCAGGACCTATAATGAAAAACTGTTTTTT,CASNAGRTYNEKLFF
TRBJ2-7,.,few,TRBV12-3/TRBV12-4,TGTGCCAGCAGTCTTCGACAGAACTCCTACGAGCAGTACTTC,CASSLRQNSYEQYF
TRBJ1-2,TRBD1,medium-sized,TRBV27,TGTGCCAGCAGACCCCAACAGGGGGCGTATGGCTACACCTTC,CASRPQQGAYGYTF
TRBJ1-5,.,few,TRBV27,TGTGCCAGCAGTCCAGAGGGACGACTTAGCAATCAGCCCCAGCATTTT,CASSPEGRLSNQPQHF
TRBJ1-1,.,few,TRBV11-2,TGTGCCATCAGCCGTTTAGTGGACACTGAAGCTTTCTTT,CAISRLVDTEAFF
TRBJ2-5,TRBD1,many,TRBV24-1,TGTGCCACCAGTGACCCCGGACAGGGGGAAGAGACCCAGTACTTC,CATSDPGQGEETQYF
TRBJ2-1,TRBD2,many,TRBV30,TGTGCCTGGAGTGTAAATCCACTAGCGGGGTACAATGAGCAGTTCTTC,CAWSVNPLAGYNEQFF
TRBJ2-7,.,medium-sized,TRBV28,TGTGCCAGCAAAACGGGTCGGGGTTCCTACGAGCAGTACTTC,CASKTGRGSYEQYF
TRBJ1-3,.,many,TRBV20-1,TGCAGTGCTGAAGGAAACACCATATATTTT,CSAEGNTIYF
TRBJ2-1,TRBD2,many,TRBV28,TGTGCCAGCAAGGTAGCGGGTTCCTCCTACAATGAGCAGTTCTTT,CASKVAGSSYNEQFF
TRBJ1-2,TRBD1,.,TRBV20-1,TGCAGGGGAGACAGGGAGAATGGCTACACCTTC,CRGDRENGYTF
TRBJ2-5,.,.,TRBV6-1,TGTGCCAGCAGAGAACCCCATTCCAGGGGGGCGGCTCAGACGCAGTACTTC,CASREPHSRGAAQTQYF
TRBJ1-2,TRBD1,few,TRBV28,TGTGCCAGCAGGTCACAGGGGGCTTGGGCCCGTGGCTACACCTTC,CASRSQGAWARGYTF
TRBJ2-1,.,medium-sized,TRBV12-3/TRBV12-4,TGTGCCAGCAGTTCCCAAGAGGCGCTCAATGAGCAGTTCTTC,CASSSQEALNEQFF
TRBJ1-2,TRBD1,many,TRBV9,TGTGCCAGCAGCGTCCCCCCTGGCAGGGGGCATGGCTACACCTTC,CASSVPPGRGHGYTF
TRBJ2-7,.,many,TRBV18,TGTGCCAGCTCATATGGCCAGACCTACGAGCAGTACTTC,CASSYGQTYEQYF
TRBJ2-1,.,.,TRBV7-5,.,CTSVPEERTSGRAIGYNEQFF
TRBJ1-1,.,many,TRBV2,TGTGCCAGCAGTGAAATGCGGACGGTGAATGAAGCTTTCTTT,CASSEMRTVNEAFF
TRBJ1-2,TRBD1,.,TRBV6-1,TGTGCCAGCACAGGAAGCCAATCGACAGGGGGCGCGGAGGGCTACACCTTC,CASTGSQSTGGAEGYTF
TRBJ1-2,TRBD1,.,TRBV7-2,TGTGCCAGCAGCCCCGATCCGGACAGGGACTACACCTTC,CASSPDPDRDYTF
TRBJ2-5,.,many,TRBV5-6,TGTGCCAGCAGCTCCCGATTGGGGGCAAGACAAGAGACCCAGTACTTC,CASSSRLGARQETQYF
TRBJ2-7,TRBD1,.,TRBV5-1,TGCGCCAGCAGCTTAGGCCCCGGGACAGCCTACGAGCAGTACTTC,CASSLGPGTAYEQYF
TRBJ1-2,TRBD1,many,TRBV29-1,TGCAGCGTTGCCGAACTACAGGGGAACTATGGCTACACCTTC,CSVAELQGNYGYTF
TRBJ2-1,TRBD2,many,TRBV11-2,TGTGCCAGCAGCTTAGATCCGGCTAGCGGGGCGGGGGGCAATGAGCAGTTCTTC,CASSLDPASGAGGNEQFF
TRBJ2-3,TRBD1,.,TRBV18,TGTGCCAGCTCACTCGGACAGGGAGGTCCAGATACGCAGTATTTT,CASSLGQGGPDTQYF
TRBJ1-1,.,many,TRBV6-1,TGTGCCAGCAGTCGAGAGTTGGGCACTGAAGCTTTCTTT,CASSRELGTEAFF
TRBJ1-2,.,few,TRBV6-1,TGTGCCAGCGCCTCCGACATTTTCAGCTATGGCTACACCTTC,CASASDIFSYGYTF
TRBJ2-1,.,medium-sized,TRBV12-3/TRBV12-4,TGTGCCGGAAGATTATTGGTAGGGAAATACAATGAGCAGTTCTTC,CAGRLLVGKYNEQFF
TRBJ1-1,TRBD1,many,TRBV29-1,TGCAGCGTTGAATTGTACAGGGGGACCACTGAAGCTTTCTTT,CSVELYRGTTEAFF
TRBJ1-1,.,.,TRBV28,TGTGCAATCAGTTCTGTGGCGGGGACTGAAGCATTCTTT,CAISSVAGTEAFF
TRBJ1-6,.,few,TRBV6-1,TGTGCCAGCAGGCCAGGGGAAAGCTCCTATAATTCACCCCTCCACTTT,CASRPGESSYNSPLHF
TRBJ2-7,.,few,TRBV28,TGTGCCAGCAGTTCACGAAGGTACGAGCAGTACTTC,CASSSRRYEQYF
TRBJ2-1,TRBD2,.,TRBV20-1,TGCAGTGCTATAGTTGGGAGGGAAAATGAGCAGTTCTTC,CSAIVGRENEQFF